The rows below give T cell receptor beta chains drawn from one sample of a study of T cell responses to AZD1222 COVID-19 vaccine. The table came from immunoSEQ multiplex PCR; TCRdb's copy has only in-frame clones and leaves some out. The sample includes 130,000 or so clones, about nine tenths seen only once; the top ten take 4% to 4.5%. Sequencing used peripheral blood, obtained 28 days after the second dose of the MenACWY control vaccine. These receptors were collected from an adult who received the MenACWY meningococcal vaccine as a control. CDR3s include the opening cysteine and the closing phenylalanine or tryptophan. The D gene is left open where the match is weak. Clone size is stated in some rows and not others, as once, few, many or a class when expanded.

j_call,clone_size,d_call,v_call,cdr3_nt,cdr3_aa
TRBJ2-1,-,TRBD1,TRBV7-8,TGTGCCAGTGGCCCAAGGGGGACAGACAATGAGCAGTTCTTC,CASGPRGTDNEQFF
TRBJ1-2,-,TRBD1,TRBV11-2,TGTGCCAGCAGGGCACCGGGACAGGGGGCCCTTGGCTACACCTTC,CASRAPGQGALGYTF
TRBJ1-5,-,-,TRBV7-8,TGTGCCAGCAGCTTAGGAGGGGCAGGGAGGGGCGGCAATCAGCCCCAGCATTTT,CASSLGGAGRGGNQPQHF
TRBJ1-5,-,-,TRBV6-5,TGTGCCAGCAGTTACGGGCAGTTCAATCAGCCCCAGCATTTT,CASSYGQFNQPQHF
TRBJ1-3,-,-,TRBV5-1,TGCGCCAGCAGCCCTGGCGACGGGGGAAACACCATATATTTT,CASSPGDGGNTIYF
TRBJ1-3,-,TRBD1,TRBV6-2/TRBV6-3,TGTGCCAGCAGTCCCAGGACAGGGACTGGAAACACCATATATTTT,CASSPRTGTGNTIYF
TRBJ1-2,-,TRBD1,TRBV4-1,TGCGCCAGCAGCCAAGGGACAGGAGCTAACTATGGCTACACCTTC,CASSQGTGANYGYTF
TRBJ1-2,-,TRBD1,TRBV15,TGTGCCACCAGCAGAGAAAGATGGCGGGCAGGGGGATCTAACACCTTC,CATSRERWRAGGSNTF
TRBJ1-4,-,-,TRBV3-1/TRBV3-2,TGTGCCAGCAGCCAATTAACAGTGACTAATGAAAAACTGTTTTTT,CASSQLTVTNEKLFF
TRBJ2-7,-,-,TRBV5-6,TGTGCCAGCAGCGGCCCCGAAGGGAGGAGCGAGCAGTACTTC,CASSGPEGRSEQYF
TRBJ2-1,once,TRBD2,TRBV6-1,TGTGCCAGCAGTGGCCCCCCCGGCGGGGGTTACAATGAGCAGTTCTTC,CASSGPPGGGYNEQFF
TRBJ1-2,-,-,TRBV5-1,TGCGCCAGCAGCGGATGGACGGATATTGGCTACACCTTC,CASSGWTDIGYTF
TRBJ2-2,-,-,TRBV19,TGTGCCAGTACTCAAGGGCAGGGGCTGGCCGGGGAGCTGTTTTTT,CASTQGQGLAGELFF
TRBJ1-1,-,TRBD1,TRBV19,TGTGCCAGTAGTCCTTACGGCACCGGGACAGGGGTTTGGGGGAACACTGAAGCTTTCTTT,CASSPYGTGTGVWGNTEAFF
TRBJ2-7,-,-,TRBV9,TGTGCCAGCAGCGAAGTGGGGGGAGACGGTGCCGAGCAGTACTTC,CASSEVGGDGAEQYF
TRBJ2-5,-,-,TRBV23-1,TGCGCCAGCAGCCTACATATTCTCCGGACAGCACAAGAGACCCAGTACTTC,CASSLHILRTAQETQYF
TRBJ1-6,-,-,TRBV4-3,TGCGCCAGCAGCCAAGATAATGCAGCAAATTCACCCCTCCACTTT,CASSQDNAANSPLHF
TRBJ1-1,-,-,TRBV5-1,TGCACCAGCAGCTTGCTCCTGACAGAGGAGAACACTGAAGCTTTCTTT,CTSSLLLTEENTEAFF
TRBJ1-5,-,-,TRBV28,TGTGCCAGCAGTTTACCCAGGCTTAGCAATCAGCCCCAGCATTTT,CASSLPRLSNQPQHF
TRBJ1-4,-,TRBD1,TRBV27,TGTGCCAGCAGGAAACTCGACAGGGTTGATGAAAAACTGTTTTTT,CASRKLDRVDEKLFF
TRBJ2-2,-,TRBD1,TRBV7-9,TGTGCCAGCAGCCCCGGACAGGGGCGAAACACCGGGGAGCTGTTTTTT,CASSPGQGRNTGELFF
TRBJ1-1,-,-,TRBV6-2/TRBV6-3,TGTGCCAGCAGTAACGACAGGAGGGGAGCTTTCTTT,CASSNDRRGAFF
TRBJ1-4,-,-,TRBV6-5,TGTGCCACCAGGGACGGACCTAATGAAAAACTGTTTTTT,CATRDGPNEKLFF
TRBJ2-7,-,-,TRBV27,TGTGCCAGCAGTTCGCTGGTCGAATGGTCCTACGAGCAGTACTTC,CASSSLVEWSYEQYF
TRBJ1-2,-,TRBD1,TRBV28,TGTGCCAGCAGTATGACAGGGGGCGCGGGTGGCTACACCTTC,CASSMTGGAGGYTF
TRBJ2-3,-,-,TRBV9,TGTGCCAGCAGCGTACGGGGGGCCAGCGACACAGATACGCAGTATTTT,CASSVRGASDTDTQYF
TRBJ1-1,-,-,TRBV18,TGTGCCAGCTCACTCCAGGGGAACACTGAAGCTTTCTTT,CASSLQGNTEAFF
TRBJ2-2,-,-,TRBV18,TGTGCCAGCTCACCTGACAAGAACACCGGGGAGCTGTTTTTT,CASSPDKNTGELFF
TRBJ1-2,-,-,TRBV30,TGTGCCTGGAGGGGGGCGCTGGACTATGGCTACACCTTC,CAWRGALDYGYTF
TRBJ2-2,-,TRBD2,TRBV7-3,TGTGCCAGCAGCACCCGGACTAGCGGGAACACCGGGGAGCTGTTTTTT,CASSTRTSGNTGELFF
TRBJ1-2,-,-,TRBV23-1,TGCGCCAGCAGTCCCCCCCAGGTCCAAGGCTATGGCTACACCTTC,CASSPPQVQGYGYTF
TRBJ2-4,-,TRBD1,TRBV24-1,TGTGCCACCAGTGATGAACGACAGGGGTTGGGGCGACCCAAAAACATTCAGTACTTC,CATSDERQGLGRPKNIQYF
TRBJ2-5,-,-,TRBV6-5,TGTGCCAGCCAGTACGACATTTGGGGGAAGACCCAGTACTTC,CASQYDIWGKTQYF
TRBJ1-5,once,-,TRBV7-9,TGTGCCAGCAGCTTAGCGGGCGCTAATCAGCCCCAGCATTTT,CASSLAGANQPQHF
TRBJ2-5,-,-,TRBV20-1,TGCAGTGCTAGTTTTCAAGAGACCCAGTACTTC,CSASFQETQYF
TRBJ1-2,once,-,TRBV28,TGTGCCAGCAGTTTCCCCGGGAACTATGGCTACACCTTC,CASSFPGNYGYTF
TRBJ2-3,-,TRBD2,TRBV7-6,TGTGCCAGCAGCTTATATGCGGGAGGTGGGGTAGATACGCAGTATTTT,CASSLYAGGGVDTQYF
TRBJ2-1,-,TRBD2,TRBV29-1,TGCAGCGTGGACGGGACTAGCGGCTCCTACAATGAGCAGTTCTTC,CSVDGTSGSYNEQFF
TRBJ1-3,-,-,TRBV7-8,TGTGCCAGCAGCTTAGACGCGTCTGGAAACACCATATATTTT,CASSLDASGNTIYF
TRBJ2-5,-,-,TRBV15,TGTGCCACCAGCACAACATCCGGGCACACCCAAGAGACCCAGTACTTC,CATSTTSGHTQETQYF
TRBJ1-2,-,-,TRBV6-5,TGTGCCAGCAGTACGGGTAGTACTAACTATGGCTACACCTTC,CASSTGSTNYGYTF
TRBJ1-4,-,-,TRBV9,TGTGCCAGCAGCGCCGGAGGGAGGCCTAATGAAAAACTGTTTTTT,CASSAGGRPNEKLFF
TRBJ2-6,-,-,TRBV21-1,TGTGCCAGCAGCAATAGTGGGGCCAACGTCCTGACTTTC,CASSNSGANVLTF
TRBJ2-5,-,-,TRBV27,TGTGCCAGCAGTTTAGTCTCAGGGTTGGGTAGGGAGACCCAGTACTTC,CASSLVSGLGRETQYF